The entry below gives a single T cell receptor beta chain sequence along with its context. What it recognizes is unknown. This specimen comes from a study of T-cell memory formation after mild COVID-19. Notes on the study in general: Among CD4+ contracting clones, most were CM and EM, and CD8+ ones EMRA. Clones that contracted from day 15 to 85 had balanced CD4/CD8; later expanders were CD4+ biased.

V dropped 5 bases and J dropped 6 bases, with 18 bases sitting between them. The CDR3 runs 15 residues. CDR1 is SGHTA, CDR2 FQGNSA, per germline. A single record per CDR3 protein comes from TCRdb applying MiXCR to the 5' RACE reads. The sample yields 85,000 to 130,000 distinct CDR3 sequences, around 10% seen once. The chain has TRBV7-2 and TRBJ2-3, with D perhaps being TRBD1 or TRBD2 (5 bases each). The sequenced sample consisted of PBMCs or a T cell subset sorted from them (not recorded which). The receptor comes from a man aged 18 to 29 who had mild COVID-19 (a few samples of this study predate the infection). Cell type and time point are not known. The CDR3 DNA sequence: TGTGCCAGCAGCCCGCTTTCGGGACCTCAGGATACGCAGTATTTT. This gives the protein CASSPLSGPQDTQYF.